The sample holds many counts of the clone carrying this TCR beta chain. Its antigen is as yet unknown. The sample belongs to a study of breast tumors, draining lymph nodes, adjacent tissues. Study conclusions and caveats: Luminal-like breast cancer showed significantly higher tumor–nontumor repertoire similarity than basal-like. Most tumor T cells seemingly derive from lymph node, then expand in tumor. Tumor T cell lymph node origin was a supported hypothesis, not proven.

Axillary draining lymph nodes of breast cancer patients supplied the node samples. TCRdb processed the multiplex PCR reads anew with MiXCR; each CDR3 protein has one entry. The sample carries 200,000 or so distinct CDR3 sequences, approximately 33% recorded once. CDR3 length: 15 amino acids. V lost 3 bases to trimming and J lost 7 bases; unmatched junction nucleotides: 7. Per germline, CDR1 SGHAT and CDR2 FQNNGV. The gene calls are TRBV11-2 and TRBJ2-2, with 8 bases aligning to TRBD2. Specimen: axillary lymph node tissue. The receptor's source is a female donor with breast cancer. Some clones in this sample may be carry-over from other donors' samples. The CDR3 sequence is CASSLGREGIGELFF. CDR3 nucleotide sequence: TGTGCCAGCAGCTTGGGACGGGAGGGAATCGGGGAGCTGTTTTTT. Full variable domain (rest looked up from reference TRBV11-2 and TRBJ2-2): EAGVAQSPRYKIIEKRQSVAFWCNPISGHATLYWYQQILGQGPKLLIQFQNNGVVDDSQLPKDRFSAERLKGVDSTLKIQPAKLEDSAVYLCASSLGREGIGELFFGEGSRLTVL.